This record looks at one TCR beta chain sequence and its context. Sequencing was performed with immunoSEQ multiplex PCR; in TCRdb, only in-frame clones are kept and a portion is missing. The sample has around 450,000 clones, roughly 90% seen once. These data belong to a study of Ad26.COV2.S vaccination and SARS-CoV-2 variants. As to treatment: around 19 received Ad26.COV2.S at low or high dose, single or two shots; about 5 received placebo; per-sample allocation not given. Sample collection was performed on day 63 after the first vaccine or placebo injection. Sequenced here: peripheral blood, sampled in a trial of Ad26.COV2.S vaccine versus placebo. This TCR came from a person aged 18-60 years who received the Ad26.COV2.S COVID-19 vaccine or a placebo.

DNA of the CDR3: TGTGCCAGCAGTTGGACAGGGGGGGATCAGCCCCAGCATTTT. It is translated as CASSWTGGDQPQHF. The gene calls are TRBV6-5 and TRBJ1-5, with 10 bases aligning to TRBD1. The length of the CDR3 is 14 residues. Germline CDR1 and CDR2: MNHEY and SVGAGI. V lost 4 bases, J lost 5 bases, and 2 bases stayed unmatched.